The clone carrying this T cell receptor (beta chain) was found a few times. With 4 bases removed from V and 6 bases from J, the gap between germline ends came to 13 bases. The length of the CDR3 is 13 residues. Germline V gene lookup returns CDR1 SGHAT and CDR2 FQNNGV. The data derive from a study of blood T cell repertoires in COVID-19. Looking at the study overall: Some COVID-19 samples were acute and others convalescent; all came from the United States, Italy and Spain. The analysed material was cDNA or gDNA that came from T cells, B-cell-depleted T cells, or PBMCs.

As processed by the authors: Estimation of nucleated cell counts was performed using reference gene primer amplification. Measured with immunoSEQ multiplex PCR; TCRdb has only the in-frame clones, and not every one. V, J and clone size were drawn from that table, and D and trimming were deduced from the DNA. In the table there are 200,000 to 250,000 clones, roughly 84% of which are singletons. Source material: peripheral blood. This sequence joins TRBV11-2 and TRBJ2-7, with D tentatively TRBD1 (5 bases). This TCR was sampled from a woman aged 55-70 years with acute or convalescent COVID-19. This chain's CDR3 is CASSSTDRTEQYF. In DNA, the CDR3 is TGTGCCAGCAGCTCCACCGACAGAACCGAGCAGTACTTC.